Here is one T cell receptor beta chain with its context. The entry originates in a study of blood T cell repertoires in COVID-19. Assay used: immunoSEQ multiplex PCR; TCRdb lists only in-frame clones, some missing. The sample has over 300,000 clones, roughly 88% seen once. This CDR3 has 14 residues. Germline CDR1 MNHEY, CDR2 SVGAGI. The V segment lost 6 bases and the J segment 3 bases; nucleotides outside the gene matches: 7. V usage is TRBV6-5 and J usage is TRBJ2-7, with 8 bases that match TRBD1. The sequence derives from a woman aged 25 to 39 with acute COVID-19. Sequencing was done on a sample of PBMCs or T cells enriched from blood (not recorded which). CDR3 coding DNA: TGTGCCAGCAGCCACGGGACAGGAGACTACGAGCAGTACTTC. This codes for CASSHGTGDYEQYF.